The clone carrying this T cell receptor (beta chain) has a count of ten or more. The antigen remains unidentified. A read error may produce the germline difference seen at one junction end. This sample is part of a study of early T cells in non-severe SARS-CoV-2 infection. General study findings and limits: Sequences matched to VDJdb favored anti-spike CD8 responses, while private and CD4 specificities were missed.

Individually, cDNA molecules had unique molecular identifiers attached to them. In TCRdb, the 5' RACE reads were re-called with MiXCR into one record per CDR3 protein. The data contain about 60,000 distinct CDR3 sequences, 8.9% of them singletons. Germline lookup yields CDR1 MDHEN and CDR2 SYDVKM. This CDR3 spans 12 amino acids. The sequenced material came from whole blood. The TCR was taken from an adult who was a healthcare worker with PCR-confirmed SARS-CoV-2 infection or an uninfected control (not recorded which). The chain has TRBV28 and TRBJ2-3; D possibly matches TRBD1 or TRBD2 (6 bases each). The CDR3 DNA is TGTGCCAGCAGACAAAAGGGGGGCTTGTGGGATTTT. It specifies CASRQKGGLWDF.